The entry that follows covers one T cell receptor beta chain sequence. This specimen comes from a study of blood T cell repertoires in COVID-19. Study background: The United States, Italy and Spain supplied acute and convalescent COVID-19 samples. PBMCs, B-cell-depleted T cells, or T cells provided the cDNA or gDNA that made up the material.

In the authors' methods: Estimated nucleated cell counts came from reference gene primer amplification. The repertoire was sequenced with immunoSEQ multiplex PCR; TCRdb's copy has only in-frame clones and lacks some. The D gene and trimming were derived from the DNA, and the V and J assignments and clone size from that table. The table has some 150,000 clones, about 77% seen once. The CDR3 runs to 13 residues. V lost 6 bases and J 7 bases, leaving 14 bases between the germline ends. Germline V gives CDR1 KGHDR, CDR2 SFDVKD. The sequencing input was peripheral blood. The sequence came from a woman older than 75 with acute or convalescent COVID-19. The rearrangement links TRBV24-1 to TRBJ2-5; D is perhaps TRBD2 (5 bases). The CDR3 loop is CATSMAAGGTQYF. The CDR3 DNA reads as TGTGCCACCAGTATGGCCGCCGGAGGGACCCAGTACTTC.